One sample yielded the 10 T cell receptor beta chains listed below, sequenced in a study of neurological immune-mediated disorders. TCRdb used MiXCR to reprocess the 5' RACE reads, holding one entry per CDR3 protein. The table has approximately 66,000 distinct CDR3 sequences, almost 3.5% seen once. The sequenced material came from PBMCs. These TCRs come from a man between 35 and 55 years old with multiple sclerosis.

This clonotype occurred many times. The rearrangement uses TRBV29-1 and TRBJ1-5; D unresolved. This CDR3 comprises 12 residues. Germline CDR1 reads SQVTM; CDR2 reads ANQGSEA. V was trimmed by 5 bases and J by 4 bases, leaving 9 bases between them. CDR3 nucleotide sequence: TGCAGCGTTCTAGGAGAAAATCAGCCCCAGCATTTT. It encodes CSVLGENQPQHF. Together with reference TRBV29-1 and TRBJ1-5, the CDR3 gives the full variable domain: SAVISQKPSRDICQRGTSLTIQCQVDSQVTMMFWYRQQPGQSLTLIATANQGSEATYESGFVIDKFPISRPNLTFSTLTVSNMSPEDSSIYLCSVLGENQPQHFGDGTRLSIL.

This clonotype showed up many times. This chain uses TRBV20-1 with TRBJ2-2, with D possibly matching TRBD1 (5 bases). This CDR3 is 14 amino acids long. CDR1 is DFQATT, CDR2 SNEGSKA, per germline (reference sequence). Trimming removed 4 bases at V and 7 bases at J, with 16 bases between. For the CDR3, the DNA is TGCAGTGCTACCCCGTCGTCAGGGCTCGGGGAGCTGTTTTTT. This translates into CSATPSSGLGELFF.

Many counts were recorded for this clonotype. The chain recombines TRBV12-3 or TRBV12-4 with TRBJ2-1, with unresolved D. The CDR3 is made up of 13 amino acids. V lost 6 bases to trimming and J lost 6 bases, with 12 bases between them. The CDR3 DNA sequence: TGTGCCAGCAGCTACCTCAGCTTCAATGAGCAGTTCTTC. Translating gives CASSYLSFNEQFF.

Ten or more counts support this clonotype. The chain carries TRBV5-5 and TRBJ1-1, with 8 bases lining up with TRBD1. The V gene's germline CDR1 is SGHKS and CDR2 YYEKEE (reference sequence). The V segment lost 4 bases and the J segment 10 bases; nucleotides outside the gene matches: 9. The CDR3 runs 13 residues. CDR3: CASSTDRGMSAFF. The DNA for the CDR3 is TGTGCCAGCAGCACCGACAGGGGTATGTCAGCTTTCTTT.

This clonotype was detected many times. The chain employs TRBV7-2 and TRBJ2-5, with 7 bases identical to TRBD1. CDR3 length: 14 amino acids. Germline V lookup: CDR1 SGHTA, CDR2 FQGNSA. The junction had 8 bases not matched to a gene; V was cut back by 5 bases and J by 5 bases. Here the CDR3 reads CASSVQGVEETQYF. The CDR3 DNA is TGTGCCAGCAGCGTCCAGGGGGTAGAGGAGACCCAGTACTTC.

Sample share makes this clonotype medium-sized (0.01 to 0.1%). The chain couples TRBV20-1 to TRBJ2-1; D is perhaps TRBD1 (6 bases). The V gene lost 6 bases and the J gene lost 3 bases, with 18 bases spanning the gap. The CDR3 is 15 residues long. Germline values: CDR1 DFQATT, CDR2 SNEGSKA (reference sequence). The CDR3 nucleotides are TGCAGTGCCCCTCCGGGGACACGGGACTACAATGAGCAGTTCTTC. Amino acid sequence: CSAPPGTRDYNEQFF.

This clonotype turned up a few times. This may be a read error: a much more frequent sequence differs by one nucleotide. V is TRBV18 and J is TRBJ2-1; TRBD2 matches 7 bases. V lost 0 bases and J lost 3; bases outside the gene matches: 11. The CDR3 runs 18 residues. CDR1 and CDR2 (germline): KGHSH, LQKENI. CDR3 protein: CASSPPSGDYGGYNEQFF. In DNA, the CDR3 is TGTGCCAGCTCACCACCGAGCGGGGACTATGGAGGCTACAATGAGCAGTTCTTC.

This clonotype was recorded at least ten times. The genes are TRBV5-1 and TRBJ1-1, with TRBD1 matching over 9 bases. Germline values: CDR1 SGHRS, CDR2 YFSETQ. With V trimmed by 3 bases and J by 0 bases, 3 bases remained unmatched. This CDR3 is 15 amino acids long. CDR3 sequence reads: CASSYGDRVNTEAFF. The CDR3 DNA follows: TGCGCCAGCAGCTACGGGGACAGGGTGAACACTGAAGCTTTCTTT.

This clonotype was counted many times. The chain joins TRBV27 to TRBJ2-3, with D perhaps matching TRBD2 (6 bases). Germline V gene data show CDR1 as MNHEY and CDR2 as SMNVEV (reference sequence). Trimming removed 6 bases from V and 4 bases from J, with 14 bases in between. The CDR3 contains 14 residues. This CDR3 reads CASSPRLVPDTQYF. Here the CDR3 DNA reads TGTGCCAGCAGCCCTCGACTAGTGCCAGATACGCAGTATTTT.

Ten or more counts support this clonotype. This chain joins TRBV5-1 and TRBJ2-3; TRBD2 might be the D (5 bases). From germline, CDR1 is SGHRS and CDR2 YFSETQ. The CDR3 has 14 amino acids. V was trimmed by 6 bases and J by 3 bases, leaving 14 bases between them. The CDR3 reads CASKDGSLTDTQYF. The CDR3 DNA follows: TGCGCCAGCAAGGATGGGAGCCTAACAGATACGCAGTATTTT.